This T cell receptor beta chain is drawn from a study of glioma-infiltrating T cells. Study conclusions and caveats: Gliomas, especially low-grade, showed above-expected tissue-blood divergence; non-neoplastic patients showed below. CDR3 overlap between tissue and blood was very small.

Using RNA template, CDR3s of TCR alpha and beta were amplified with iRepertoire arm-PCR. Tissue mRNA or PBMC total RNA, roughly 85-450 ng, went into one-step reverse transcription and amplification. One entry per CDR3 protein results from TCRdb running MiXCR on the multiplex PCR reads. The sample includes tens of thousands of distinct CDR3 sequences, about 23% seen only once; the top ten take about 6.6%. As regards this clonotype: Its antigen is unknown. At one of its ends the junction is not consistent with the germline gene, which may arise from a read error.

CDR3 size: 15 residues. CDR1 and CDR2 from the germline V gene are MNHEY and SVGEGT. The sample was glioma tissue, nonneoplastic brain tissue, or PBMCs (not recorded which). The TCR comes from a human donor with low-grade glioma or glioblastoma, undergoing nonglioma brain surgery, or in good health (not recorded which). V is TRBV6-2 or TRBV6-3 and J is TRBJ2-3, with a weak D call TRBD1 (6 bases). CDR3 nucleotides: TGTACCAGCTCACCGGGACAAACCGGAGGAGATACGCAGTATTTT. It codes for CTSSPGQTGGDTQYF.